A selection of T cell receptor beta chains follows, all from one sample in a study of blood T cell repertoires in COVID-19. Produced via immunoSEQ multiplex PCR; TCRdb's table is partial and in-frame only. Here the sample spans 60,000 to 75,000 clones, about nine tenths being singletons. Sequences were obtained from peripheral blood. The receptors here all came from a man aged 30 to 45 with acute or convalescent COVID-19. The CDR3 runs from the conserved cysteine through the conserved F or W.

>TRBJ1-1|TRBV2
CASSGRNTEAFF
>TRBJ2-1|TRBV10-3
CAISDPDRVGYNEQFF
>TRBJ1-6|TRBV7-9
CASSSTRHTPLHF
>TRBJ2-4|TRBV6-6
CASSSGPPGGKNIQYF
>TRBJ2-2|TRBV7-9
CASSPNTPGQLNTGELFF
>TRBJ2-1|TRBV18
CASSPGASGRTFGNEQFF
>TRBJ2-5|TRBV18
CASSRQITSGDHQETQYF
>TRBJ1-5|TRBV6-2/TRBV6-3
CASSYSRTLNQPQHF
>TRBJ2-3|TRBV7-7
CASSPGLAGASTDTQYF
>TRBJ2-1|TRBV4-1
CASSQEGTSGRGYEQFF
>TRBJ1-4|TRBV7-9
CASSTHFGQGAEKLFF
>TRBJ2-2|TRBV27
CASSQGYGGELFF
>TRBJ2-5|TRBV19
CASSRGGVRETQYF
>TRBJ1-1|TRBV19
CASRTGTGNPEAFF
>TRBJ2-1|TRBV28
CASSSSGEDNEQFF
>TRBJ1-6|TRBV3-1/TRBV3-2
CASRNGRGPYNSPLHF
>TRBJ2-2|TRBV18
CASSPDRGELFF
>TRBJ1-2|TRBV5-1
CASSPGQTYGYTF
>TRBJ1-2|TRBV7-2
CASTLGASTVNYGYTF
>TRBJ1-2|TRBV9
CASSRPSGGHGYTF
>TRBJ2-5|TRBV11-2
CASSPPGTGIGGETQYF
>TRBJ1-1|TRBV30
CAWGRDTHTEAFF
>TRBJ2-3|TRBV5-1
CASSLELAGAPDTQYF
>TRBJ2-3|TRBV6-5
CASSYPGAGTDTQYF
>TRBJ1-2|TRBV7-2
CASSPGGGGGYGYTF
>TRBJ2-1|TRBV6-1
CASSERPPGLAGGIYNEQFF